This T cell receptor beta chain was identified in a study of PD-L1 blockade in urothelial cancer. Study summary: Twenty-five of 29 patients were males with bladder-origin urothelial cancer.

The CDR3 extends over 14 amino acids. V was pared by 6 bases and J by 4 bases, with 15 bases between. Germline V CDR1 and CDR2: WSHSY, SAAADI. Synthetic analogs of TCR templates were spiked into every PCR. The method was immunoSEQ multiplex PCR; TCRdb's version includes in-frame clones alone and lacks a portion of them. This sample yields about 29,000 clones, of which approximately 86% are seen a single time; 1.5% to 2% belongs to the top ten. This material consisted of PBMCs, taken around atezolizumab (anti-PD-L1) treatment. The sequence came from a man in his fifties with urothelial cancer. This chain links TRBV10-2 with TRBJ1-2; a possible D gene is TRBD1 (6 bases). This CDR3 reads CASRNSGVGYGYTF. As DNA, the CDR3 is TGCGCCAGCAGAAACTCAGGGGTGGGCTATGGCTACACCTTC.